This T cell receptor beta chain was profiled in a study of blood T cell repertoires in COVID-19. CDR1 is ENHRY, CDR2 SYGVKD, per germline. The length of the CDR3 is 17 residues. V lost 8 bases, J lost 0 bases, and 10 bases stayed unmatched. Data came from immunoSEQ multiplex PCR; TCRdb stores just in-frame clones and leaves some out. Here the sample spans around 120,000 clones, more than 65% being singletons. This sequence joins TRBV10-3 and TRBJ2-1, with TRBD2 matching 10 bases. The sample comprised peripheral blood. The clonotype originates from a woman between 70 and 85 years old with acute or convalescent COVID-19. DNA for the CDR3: TGTGCCATCCGCGCTAGCGGGAGTGTAAGCTCCTACAATGAGCAGTTCTTC. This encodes CAIRASGSVSSYNEQFF.